Listed below are T cell receptor beta chains from one sample, sequenced in a study of T-cell reconstitution after alpha-beta-depleted transplantation in children. One entry per CDR3 protein, called by TCRdb with MiXCR from the PCR reads. This sample has about 610,000 distinct CDR3 sequences, with approximately 10% found just once. The specimen was PBMCs from the stem cell graft donor, collected from the stem cell graft. The receptors come from a human donor who donated a stem cell graft to a child with acute myeloid leukemia. Each CDR3 is given with its conserved first and last residue. Each record gives: clone size, J gene, D gene, V gene, CDR3 length, CDR3 DNA, CDR3 protein. D genes are given only for firm matches. Size tells how often a clone was seen (once, few, many) or the class of an expanded clone, and some rows leave it out.

many,TRBJ2-7,NA,TRBV28,14,TGTGCCAGCAAAACATTAGGAGGGAACTACGAGCAGTACTTC,CASKTLGGNYEQYF
few,TRBJ2-2,NA,TRBV7-8,15,TGTGCCAGCAGCTTTCGTGAGGGGCGCACCGGGGAGCTGTTTTTT,CASSFREGRTGELFF
few,TRBJ1-1,TRBD1,TRBV27,16,TGTGCCAGCAGTCCATACGGACAGGGGAAGAACACTGAAGCTTTCTTT,CASSPYGQGKNTEAFF
NA,TRBJ1-6,NA,TRBV4-3,13,TGCGCCAGCAGCCAAGATCAATGGTCACCCCTCCACTTT,CASSQDQWSPLHF
few,TRBJ2-5,TRBD2,TRBV28,15,TGTGCCAGCGTCGAGGCGGGAGATAGTGAGGAGACCCAGTACTTC,CASVEAGDSEETQYF
few,TRBJ2-4,TRBD2,TRBV5-1,16,TGCGCCAGCAGCTTGGCAGCGGGAGGGCCCTCCAACATTCAGTACTTC,CASSLAAGGPSNIQYF
many,TRBJ2-7,TRBD2,TRBV20-1,13,TGCAGTGCTAGGGTTACTAGCGGCTACGAGCAGTACTTC,CSARVTSGYEQYF
few,TRBJ1-1,NA,TRBV10-3,13,TGTGCCGTCAGCCGGGACCTTAACACTGAAGCTTTCTTT,CAVSRDLNTEAFF
few,TRBJ1-1,NA,TRBV29-1,15,TGCAGCGTTGAAGATAAGTACTGGGGACCCACTGAAGCTTTCTTT,CSVEDKYWGPTEAFF
NA,TRBJ1-1,NA,TRBV20-1,14,TGCAGTGCTAGAGTTACTCAGTGGAACACTGAAGCTTTCTTT,CSARVTQWNTEAFF
few,TRBJ1-1,NA,TRBV29-1,14,TGCAGCGTTCTGCGCGCCAATCTAAACACTGAAGCTTTCTTT,CSVLRANLNTEAFF
NA,TRBJ2-7,NA,TRBV5-1,12,TGCGCCAGCAGCTTGGACTCGTCCGAGCAGTACTTC,CASSLDSSEQYF
few,TRBJ2-7,TRBD2,TRBV7-2,15,TGTGCCAGCAGCTTGCTAGCGGGAGCTACCTACGAGCAGTACTTC,CASSLLAGATYEQYF
NA,TRBJ1-6,NA,TRBV6-2/TRBV6-3,20,TGTGCCAGCAGTTACTCCCCGGCATCCGGGCGGAGCGTTTATAATTCACCCCTCCACTTT,CASSYSPASGRSVYNSPLHF
many,TRBJ2-1,NA,TRBV5-1,14,TGCGCCAGCAGCGGAGGGGGAGGGAGGGATGAGCAGTTCTTC,CASSGGGGRDEQFF
many,TRBJ2-7,TRBD2,TRBV20-1,13,TGCAGTGCTAGAGAGAGCGGGACGCCGGAGCAGTACTTC,CSARESGTPEQYF
NA,TRBJ2-7,NA,TRBV28,15,TGTGCCAGCAGTATCGGGACACGTAAATTTTACGAGCAGTACTTC,CASSIGTRKFYEQYF
few,TRBJ1-2,NA,TRBV20-1,13,TGCAGTGCTAGGAACAGGGCCAACTATGGCTACACCTTC,CSARNRANYGYTF
few,TRBJ1-5,NA,TRBV20-1,14,TGCAGTGCTAGAGTAGGGGGGGCCGATCGACCCCAGCATTTT,CSARVGGADRPQHF
few,TRBJ1-2,NA,TRBV6-5,16,TGTGCCAGCAGTTTCCAACGAGGGGCGAATGACTATGGCTACACCTTC,CASSFQRGANDYGYTF
few,TRBJ2-4,TRBD2,TRBV28,19,TGTGCCAGCAGACCAATCTTAGCTCTAGCGGGAGGGCCGGAGAACATTCAGTACTTC,CASRPILALAGGPENIQYF
many,TRBJ2-1,TRBD2,TRBV18,17,TGTGCCAGCTCACCACTCCTAGCGGGACAGAGGAACAATGAGCAGTTCTTC,CASSPLLAGQRNNEQFF
few,TRBJ2-1,NA,TRBV12-3/TRBV12-4,15,TGTGCCAGCAGCCCACTAGGAATCTATTACAATGAGCAGTTCTTC,CASSPLGIYYNEQFF
many,TRBJ2-1,NA,TRBV27,15,TGTGCCAGCAGTTGGCAGGAGGTCTCCTACAATGAGCAGTTCTTC,CASSWQEVSYNEQFF
medium-sized,TRBJ2-2,TRBD1,TRBV20-1,17,TGCAGTGCTAGAGGCCGACAGGGGGCAGCGAACACCGGGGAGCTGTTTTTT,CSARGRQGAANTGELFF
few,TRBJ1-5,NA,TRBV20-1,13,TGCAGTGCTATAATCAGGGGAGATCAGCCCCAGCATTTT,CSAIIRGDQPQHF
many,TRBJ2-7,NA,TRBV12-3/TRBV12-4,16,TGTGCCAGCAGTTTAGGCAGGGTCGTGGCCTCCTACGAGCAGTACTTC,CASSLGRVVASYEQYF
NA,TRBJ2-3,NA,TRBV7-9,15,TGTGCCAGCGGCTCCCAACGGTTTAGCACAGATACGCAGTATTTT,CASGSQRFSTDTQYF
few,TRBJ2-7,NA,TRBV7-2,13,TGTGCCAGCGCTACAGGGAGCTCCTACGAGCAGTACTTC,CASATGSSYEQYF
few,TRBJ2-2,TRBD1,TRBV12-3/TRBV12-4,15,TGTGCCAGCAGTTCTAGGGACAGGGGTAATGGGGAGCTGTTTTTT,CASSSRDRGNGELFF
NA,TRBJ2-1,NA,TRBV5-1,16,TGCGCCAGCAGCTTTGGGGAAGTTGGGCTCTACAATGAGCAGTTCTTC,CASSFGEVGLYNEQFF
few,TRBJ2-1,NA,TRBV7-3,13,TGTGCCAGCAGCTTAACACAGTACAATGAGCAGTTCTTC,CASSLTQYNEQFF
many,TRBJ2-1,NA,TRBV9,12,TGTGCCAGCAGCGTAGACTTCAATGAGCAGTTCTTC,CASSVDFNEQFF
many,TRBJ2-7,NA,TRBV12-3/TRBV12-4,14,TGTGCCAGCAGCCGCCCTCGGAGCTCCTACGAGCAGTACTTC,CASSRPRSSYEQYF
NA,TRBJ2-1,NA,TRBV3-1,14,TGTGCCAGCAGCCAAGATCCCTACATCAGTGAGCAGTTCTTC,CASSQDPYISEQFF